This T cell receptor (beta chain) was found in a study of blood T cells in healthy people across ages. Study-wide results and limits: Diversity of TCR beta correlated strongly with naive T cell percentage.

A sample-barcoded 5' primer and a J-beta primer mix were used in a second PCR of roughly 7 to 11 cycles. TCRdb ran MiXCR on the 5' RACE reads and lists one entry per CDR3 protein. This repertoire shows over 550,000 distinct CDR3 sequences, around 31% found once; its top ten account for more than 15%. This clonotype has a count of ten or more. The antigen is unknown. The CDR3 spans 11 residues. Trimming took 8 bases from V and 14 from J, leaving 18 bases between them. Germline loops: CDR1 SQVTM, CDR2 ANQGSEA. The sequenced material came from blood. This chain joins TRBV29-1 and TRBJ1-4; weak D call: TRBD1 (5 bases). The origin of this receptor is an elderly woman in good health. CDR3 in amino acids: CSLQTAAGLFF. CDR3 bases: TGCAGCCTCCAGACGGCGGCAGGGCTGTTTTTT.